This T cell receptor (beta chain) was identified during a study of blood T cell repertoires in COVID-19. On the study more broadly: Samples taken during acute and convalescent COVID-19 were collected in the United States, Italy and Spain. Sample material is recorded as cDNA or gDNA derived from T cells, B-cell-depleted T cells, or PBMCs.

V gave up 3 bases and J gave up 2 bases; unmatched junction bases: 12. This CDR3 has 19 amino acids. The V gene's germline CDR1 is LNHDA and CDR2 SQIVND (reference sequence). As processed by the authors: By means of reference gene primer amplification, nucleated cell counts were estimated. Repertoires were generated with immunoSEQ multiplex PCR, while TCRdb's copy carries only in-frame clones and drops some. V and J calls and clone size are given by that table; D and trimming were obtained from the DNA. Of over 200,000 clones listed, more than 65% are singletons. V and J are TRBV19 and TRBJ2-3, with TRBD2 matching 12 bases. The receptor's source is a man aged 35-49 years who had recovered from COVID-19. The source material was peripheral blood. CDR3 bases: TGTGCCAGTAGTATTAGTCGGGCTAGCGGGAGGGCCAACACAGATACGCAGTATTTT. It specifies CASSISRASGRANTDTQYF.